The 2 T cell receptor beta chains below come from one sample, sequenced in a study of tumor and adjacent non-tumor tissue in lung cancer. This sample's RNA came from whole unsorted tissue. The normal lung tissue was taken more than 3 cm from the tumor edge. TCRbeta libraries were built with three rounds of nested PCR, modified from ARM-PCR. TCRdb re-analysed the multiplex PCR reads in MiXCR, keeping a single row per CDR3 protein. The sample holds tens of thousands of distinct CDR3 sequences, 60% to 65% seen once. The sequenced sample consisted of distant non-tumor lung tissue. These receptors originate from a woman in her 70s with non-small cell lung cancer.

As regards this clonotype: The conserved final phenylalanine or tryptophan is absent from the CDR3, which likely points to a read error. This CDR3 reads CASSFSAQANSPLHY. Written as DNA, the CDR3 is TGTGCCAGCAGTTTTAGTGCCCAGGCGAATTCTCCCCTCCACTAT. The V and J genes are TRBV12-3 or TRBV12-4 and TRBJ1-6; D not certain. The CDR3 has 15 residues.

In regard to this clonotype: At one end the junction does not follow the germline gene, possibly because of a read error. This sequence joins TRBV4-2 and TRBJ2-1, with 8 bases that match TRBD2. The CDR3 has 16 residues. CDR1 LGHNA and CDR2 YNFKEQ come from the germline V gene. The CDR3 region has the DNA TGTGCCTGCAGCCACGGGGGTCTAGCGGGCTACAATGAGCAGTTCTTC. Its translation: CACSHGGLAGYNEQFF.